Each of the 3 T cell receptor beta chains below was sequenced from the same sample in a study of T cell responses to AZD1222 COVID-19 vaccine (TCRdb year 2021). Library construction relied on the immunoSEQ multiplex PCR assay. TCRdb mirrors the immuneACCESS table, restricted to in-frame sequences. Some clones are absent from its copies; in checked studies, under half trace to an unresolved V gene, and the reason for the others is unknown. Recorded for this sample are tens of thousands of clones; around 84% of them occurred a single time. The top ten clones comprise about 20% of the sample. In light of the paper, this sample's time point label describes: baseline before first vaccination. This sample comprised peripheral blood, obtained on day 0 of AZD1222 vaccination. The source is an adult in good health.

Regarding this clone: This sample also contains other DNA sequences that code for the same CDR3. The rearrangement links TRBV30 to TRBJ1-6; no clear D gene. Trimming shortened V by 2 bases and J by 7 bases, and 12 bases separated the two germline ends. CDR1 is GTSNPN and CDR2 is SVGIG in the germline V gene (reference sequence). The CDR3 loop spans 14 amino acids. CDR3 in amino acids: CAWSRQGGNSPLHF. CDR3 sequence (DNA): TGTGCCTGGAGTAGGCAAGGAGGGAATTCACCCCTCCACTTT.

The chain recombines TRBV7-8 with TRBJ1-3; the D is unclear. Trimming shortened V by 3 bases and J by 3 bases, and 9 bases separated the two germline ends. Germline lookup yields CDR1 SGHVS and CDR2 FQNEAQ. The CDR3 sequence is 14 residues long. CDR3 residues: CASSFVESGNTIYF. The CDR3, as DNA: TGTGCCAGCAGCTTTGTGGAGAGTGGAAACACCATATATTTT.

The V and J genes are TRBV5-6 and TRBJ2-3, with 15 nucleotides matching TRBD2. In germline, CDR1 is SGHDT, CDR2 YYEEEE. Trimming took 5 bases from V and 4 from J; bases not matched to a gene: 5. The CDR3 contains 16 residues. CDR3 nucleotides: TGTGCCAGCAGGTCAAGGACTAGCGGGAGGGCAGATACGCAGTATTTT. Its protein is CASRSRTSGRADTQYF.